These 7 T cell receptor beta chains came from one sample sequenced in a study of CD8 T cells in Susac syndrome. Reverse transcription of 0.5 to 1 ug RNA was performed with random hexamers. MiXCR was run by TCRdb on the immunoSEQ multiplex PCR reads, yielding one entry per CDR3 protein. The sample has about 240,000 distinct CDR3 sequences, 90% to 97% seen once; the top ten hold 0.08% to 0.11%. The sequenced material came from CD4+ T cells from PBMCs. All receptors come from a human donor with Susac syndrome.

This rearrangement joins TRBV27 to TRBJ2-5, with a possible D match to TRBD2 (5 bases). This CDR3 is 13 amino acids long. From germline, CDR1 is MNHEY and CDR2 SMNVEV (reference sequence). The V gene lost 0 bases and the J gene lost 7 bases, with 9 bases spanning the gap. CDR3 nucleotides: TGTGCCAGCAGTTTATCGGGAGCCAGGACCCAGTACTTC. Its protein is CASSLSGARTQYF.

In this sample, this clonotype turned up a few times. The chain uses TRBV28 and TRBJ2-3; maybe TRBD2 (5 bases). The CDR3 loop spans 12 amino acids. Per germline, CDR1 MDHEN and CDR2 SYDVKM. Trimming removed 2 bases at V and 5 bases at J, with 5 bases between. Written as DNA, the CDR3 is TGTGCCAGCAGTTTACGGGGAGATACGCAGTATTTT. Protein sequence: CASSLRGDTQYF. The full variable domain, completed using reference TRBV28 and TRBJ2-3, is DVKVTQSSRYLVKRTGEKVFLECVQDMDHENMFWYRQDPGLGLRLIYFSYDVKMKEKGDIPEGYSVSREKKERFSLILESASTNQTSMYLCASSLRGDTQYFGPGTRLTVL.

The chain links TRBV3-1 to TRBJ1-2; TRBD1 is a possible D gene (5 bases). CDR3 length: 15 residues. The V end was cut by 6 bases, the J end by 5 bases, with 19 bases between. The germline V gene encodes CDR1 LGHDT and CDR2 YNNKEL (reference sequence). CDR3 DNA sequence: TGTGCCAGCAGACCCTTGAGGGCGAGGGGATATGGCTACACCTTC. It yields the protein CASRPLRARGYGYTF.

The V call is TRBV29-1, the J call TRBJ1-1, with D perhaps matching TRBD1 (5 bases). The CDR3 contains 13 residues. Germline loops: CDR1 SQVTM, CDR2 ANQGSEA. V lost 4 bases and J 3 bases, leaving 12 bases between the germline ends. CDR3 residues: CSVAQKGDTEAFF. As DNA, the CDR3 is TGCAGCGTTGCACAAAAAGGGGACACTGAAGCTTTCTTT.

The chain recombines TRBV29-1 with TRBJ2-1; D gene uncertain. Between the trimmed V and J ends, which lost 6 bases and 5 bases, there was a span of 11 bases. This CDR3 has 12 residues. From germline, CDR1 is SQVTM and CDR2 ANQGSEA. CDR3 coding DNA: TGCAGCGTGGACCCCGCCCACAATGAGCAGTTCTTC. Encoded protein: CSVDPAHNEQFF.

This sequence joins TRBV18 and TRBJ2-7; 9 nucleotides match TRBD1. CDR3 size: 13 residues. CDR1 KGHSH and CDR2 LQKENI come from the germline V gene. V lost 3 bases to trimming and J lost 11 bases; unmatched junction nucleotides: 8. The CDR3 sequence: CASSPRTGEMEYF. DNA for the CDR3: TGTGCCAGCTCACCGAGGACAGGGGAAATGGAGTACTTC.

The rearrangement links TRBV18 to TRBJ1-2; D call uncertain. Trimming cost V 0 bases and J 4 bases, with 9 bases left between them. Germline assignment: CDR1 KGHSH and CDR2 LQKENI. The CDR3 runs to 14 residues. The CDR3 is CASSPPDTVYGYTF. In DNA form, the CDR3 reads TGTGCCAGCTCACCACCGGATACCGTCTATGGCTACACCTTC.